This T cell receptor (beta chain) was profiled in a study of blood T cells in healthy people across ages. General observations from the study: The fall in TCR beta diversity per million T cells was roughly linear with age.

Germline-derived CDR1 and CDR2 are WSHSY and SAAADI. CDR3 size: 15 residues. V was trimmed by 6 bases and J by 0 bases, leaving 11 bases between them. The sample providers were healthy Caucasian people from Russia, aged roughly 6 to 100. Peripheral blood, about 9.8 milliliters per donor, was collected. To note about this clonotype: The antigen remains undetermined.

It was with a sample-barcoded 5' primer and a J-beta primer mix that a second PCR of roughly 7 to 12 cycles was run. Every sample gave at least 2.5 million paired-end reads containing CDR3. TCRdb re-called the 5' RACE reads with MiXCR, one entry per CDR3 protein. The data show more than 1.4 million distinct CDR3 sequences, 42% seen once. The specimen was blood. This sequence originates from a woman aged 18-29 years in good health. The rearrangement links TRBV10-2 to TRBJ2-2; the D gene is possibly TRBD1 (6 bases). The CDR3 loop reads CASRPEGANTGELFF. The CDR3 nucleotides read TGCGCCAGCAGGCCTGAGGGGGCGAACACCGGGGAGCTGTTTTTT.